This T cell receptor (beta chain) comes out of a study of T cell clones after liver transplantation. Findings and limits, study-wide: A larger donor-reactive than third-party decline suggested partial antigen-specific deletion.

With regard to this clone: The antigen remains unidentified.

The germline CDR1 and CDR2 sequences are SGHDT and YYEEEE. The V gene lost 3 bases and the J gene lost 2 bases, with 13 bases spanning the gap. This CDR3 is built from 15 residues. Libraries were prepared by immunoSEQ multiplex PCR; TCRdb keeps only in-frame clonotypes and omits some of them. The sample lists about 75,000 clones, roughly 84% occurring once. The sequences come from CD4+ T cells from blood, collected roughly 48 months after liver transplant. The V call is TRBV5-6, the J call TRBJ2-3; D gene unclear. The source is a human patient who received a liver transplant. Some T cells may possibly be graft donor cells. In nucleotides, the CDR3 is TGTGCCAGCAGCTACTTGGACGGCTCCACAGATACGCAGTATTTT. Protein: CASSYLDGSTDTQYF.